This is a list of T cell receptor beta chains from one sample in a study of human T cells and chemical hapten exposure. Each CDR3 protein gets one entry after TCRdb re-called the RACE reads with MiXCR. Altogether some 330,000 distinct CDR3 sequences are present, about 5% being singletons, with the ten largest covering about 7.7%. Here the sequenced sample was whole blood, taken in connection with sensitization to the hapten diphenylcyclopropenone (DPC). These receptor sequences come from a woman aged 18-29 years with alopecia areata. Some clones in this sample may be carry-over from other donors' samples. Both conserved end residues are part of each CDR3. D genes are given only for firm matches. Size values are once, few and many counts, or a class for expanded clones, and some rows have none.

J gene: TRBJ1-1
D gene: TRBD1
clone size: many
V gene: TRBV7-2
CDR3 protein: CASSLGDSAISEAFF
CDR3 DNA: TGTGCCAGCAGCTTAGGGGACAGCGCAATCTCTGAAGCTTTCTTT

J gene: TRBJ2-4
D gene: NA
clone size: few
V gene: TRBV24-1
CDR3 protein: CATSESNKGAKNIQYF
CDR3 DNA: TGTGCCACCAGTGAGTCGAACAAAGGGGCCAAAAACATTCAGTACTTC

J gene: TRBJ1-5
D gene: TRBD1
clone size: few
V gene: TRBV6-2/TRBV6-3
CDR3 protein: CASRTGQTQGQPQHF
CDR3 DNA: TGTGCCAGCAGGACGGGACAGACGCAGGGTCAGCCCCAGCATTTT

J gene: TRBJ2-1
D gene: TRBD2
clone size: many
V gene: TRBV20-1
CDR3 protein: CSARPIAGGLENEQFF
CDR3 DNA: TGCAGTGCTAGACCCATAGCGGGGGGGCTTGAGAATGAGCAGTTCTTC

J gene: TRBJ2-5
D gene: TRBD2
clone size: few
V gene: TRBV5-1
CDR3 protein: CASSLDPSGEETQYF
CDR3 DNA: TGCGCCAGCAGCTTGGATCCCAGCGGGGAAGAGACCCAGTACTTC

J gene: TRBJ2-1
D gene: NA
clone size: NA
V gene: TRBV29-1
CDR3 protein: CSVAKSGNNEQFF
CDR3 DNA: TGCAGCGTCGCCAAGAGTGGTAACAATGAGCAGTTCTTC

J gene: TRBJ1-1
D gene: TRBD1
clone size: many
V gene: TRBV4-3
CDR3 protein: CASSQDGSRGAEAFF
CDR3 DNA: TGCGCCAGCAGCCAAGATGGGTCCAGGGGGGCTGAAGCTTTCTTT

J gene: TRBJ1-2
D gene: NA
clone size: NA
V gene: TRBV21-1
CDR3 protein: CASSPRQGRYNYGYTF
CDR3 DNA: TGTGCCAGCAGTCCAAGACAGGGGCGCTATAACTATGGCTACACCTTC

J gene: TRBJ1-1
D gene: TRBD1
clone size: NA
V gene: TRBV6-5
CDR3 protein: CASSSLNTGGDTEAFF
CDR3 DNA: TGTGCCAGCAGTTCCCTCAATACAGGGGGGGACACTGAAGCTTTCTTT

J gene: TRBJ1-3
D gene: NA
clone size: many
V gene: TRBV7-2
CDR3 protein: CASSPGSGNTIYF
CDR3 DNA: TGTGCCAGCAGCCCTGGCTCTGGAAACACCATATATTTT

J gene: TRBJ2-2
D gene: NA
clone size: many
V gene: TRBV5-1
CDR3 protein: CASSFNTGELFF
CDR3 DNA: TGTGCCAGCAGTTTTAACACCGGGGAGCTGTTTTTT

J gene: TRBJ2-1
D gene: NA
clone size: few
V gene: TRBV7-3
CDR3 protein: CASSLVGGRDNEQFF
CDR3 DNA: TGTGCCAGCAGCTTAGTCGGGGGCAGGGACAATGAGCAGTTCTTC

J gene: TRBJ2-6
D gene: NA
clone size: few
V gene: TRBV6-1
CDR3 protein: CASRIVRAEGVRKGANVLTF
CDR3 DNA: TGTGCCAGCAGGATAGTTCGTGCGGAAGGAGTAAGGAAAGGGGCCAACGTCCTGACTTTC

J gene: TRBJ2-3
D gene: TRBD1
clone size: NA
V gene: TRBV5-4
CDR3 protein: CASSLPGQVTGDTQYF
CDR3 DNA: TGTGCCAGCAGCTTGCCGGGACAGGTCACGGGGGATACGCAGTATTTT

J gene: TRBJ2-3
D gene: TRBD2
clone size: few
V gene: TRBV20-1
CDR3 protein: CSARDGTKAGSTDTQYF
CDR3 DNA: TGCAGTGCTAGAGATGGGACTAAAGCGGGTAGCACAGATACGCAGTATTTT

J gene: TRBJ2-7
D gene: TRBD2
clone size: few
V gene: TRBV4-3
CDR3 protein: CASSPGTSGGYEQYF
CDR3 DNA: TGCGCCAGCAGCCCGGGGACTAGCGGGGGCTACGAGCAGTACTTC

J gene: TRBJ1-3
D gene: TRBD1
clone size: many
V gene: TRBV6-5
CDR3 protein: CASRGTGRGNTIYF
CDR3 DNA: TGTGCCAGCAGAGGGACAGGGAGGGGAAACACCATATATTTT

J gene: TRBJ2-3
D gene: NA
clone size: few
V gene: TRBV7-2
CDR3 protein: CASSTGRQISDTQYF
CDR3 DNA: TGTGCCAGCAGCACGGGACGGCAGATTTCAGATACGCAGTATTTT

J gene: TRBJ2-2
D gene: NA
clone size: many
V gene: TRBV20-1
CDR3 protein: CSARVGALLDGELFF
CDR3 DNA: TGCAGTGCTAGAGTAGGGGCCCTCCTCGACGGGGAGCTGTTTTTT

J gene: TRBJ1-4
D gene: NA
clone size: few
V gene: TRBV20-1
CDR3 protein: CSARRRSNEKLFF
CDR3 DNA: TGCAGTGCTAGACGCAGAAGTAATGAAAAACTGTTTTTT

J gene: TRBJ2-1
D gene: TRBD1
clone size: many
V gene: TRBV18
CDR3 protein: CASSLGQGIRYNEQFF
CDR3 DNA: TGTGCCAGCTCACTCGGACAGGGCATCCGCTACAATGAGCAGTTCTTC

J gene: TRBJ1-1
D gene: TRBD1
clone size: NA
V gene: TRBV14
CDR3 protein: CASSTYRGRTEAFF
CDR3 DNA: TGTGCCAGCAGCACGTACAGGGGCCGGACTGAAGCTTTCTTT

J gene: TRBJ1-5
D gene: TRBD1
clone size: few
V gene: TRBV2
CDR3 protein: CASSEVGQGYGQPQHF
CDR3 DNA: TGTGCCAGCAGTGAAGTTGGACAGGGGTACGGTCAGCCCCAGCATTTT

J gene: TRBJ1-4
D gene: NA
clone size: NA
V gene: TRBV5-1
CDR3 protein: CASRARTREKLFF
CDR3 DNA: TGCGCCAGCAGGGCAAGGACTCGTGAAAAACTGTTTTTT

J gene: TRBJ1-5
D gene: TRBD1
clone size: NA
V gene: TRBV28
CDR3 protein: CASTRDSLNQPQHF
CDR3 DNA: TGTGCCAGCACCAGGGACAGTCTCAATCAGCCCCAGCATTTT

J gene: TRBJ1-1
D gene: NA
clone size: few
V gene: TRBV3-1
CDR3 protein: CASSQEIGLRAEAFF
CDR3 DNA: TGTGCCAGCAGCCAAGAAATCGGGTTAAGGGCTGAAGCTTTCTTT

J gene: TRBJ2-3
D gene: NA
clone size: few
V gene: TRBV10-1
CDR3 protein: CASSDPNPVLGGTDTQYF
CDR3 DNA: TGCGCCAGCAGTGATCCAAACCCCGTGCTAGGAGGCACAGATACGCAGTATTTT

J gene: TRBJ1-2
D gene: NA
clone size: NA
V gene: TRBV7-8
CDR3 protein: CASSLAGQQYGYTF
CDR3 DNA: TGTGCCAGCAGCTTAGCAGGACAGCAATATGGCTACACCTTC

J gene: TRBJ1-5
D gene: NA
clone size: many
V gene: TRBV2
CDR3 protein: CASSEWQSNQPQHF
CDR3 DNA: TGTGCCAGCAGTGAGTGGCAGAGCAATCAGCCCCAGCATTTT

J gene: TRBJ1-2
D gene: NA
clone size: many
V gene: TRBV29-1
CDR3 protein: CSVKSQSLSNYGYTF
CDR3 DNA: TGCAGCGTTAAATCACAGAGCCTGTCTAACTATGGCTACACCTTC

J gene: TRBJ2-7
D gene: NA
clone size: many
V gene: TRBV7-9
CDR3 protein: CASSLGTASYEQYF
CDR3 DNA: TGTGCCAGCAGCTTAGGGACCGCTTCCTACGAGCAGTACTTC

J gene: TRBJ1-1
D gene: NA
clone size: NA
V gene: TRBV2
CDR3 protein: CASILKGIRTEAFF
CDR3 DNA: TGTGCCAGCATCTTAAAGGGGATAAGGACTGAAGCTTTCTTT

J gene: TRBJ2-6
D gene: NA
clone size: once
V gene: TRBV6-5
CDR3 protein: CASGRASGANVLTF
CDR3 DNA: TGTGCCAGCGGACGGGCCTCTGGGGCCAACGTCCTGACTTTC

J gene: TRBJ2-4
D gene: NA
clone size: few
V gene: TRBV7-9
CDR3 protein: CASSRDQGPQNIQYF
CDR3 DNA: TGTGCCAGCAGCCGAGATCAGGGGCCCCAAAACATTCAGTACTTC

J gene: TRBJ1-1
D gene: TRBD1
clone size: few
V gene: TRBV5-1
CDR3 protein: CASSLSAGGNTEAFF
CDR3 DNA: TGCGCCAGCAGCTTGAGCGCAGGGGGCAACACTGAAGCTTTCTTT

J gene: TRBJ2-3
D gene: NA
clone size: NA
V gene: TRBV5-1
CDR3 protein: CASSLALPSDTQYF
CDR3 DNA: TGCGCCAGCAGCTTGGCCCTACCGTCAGATACGCAGTATTTT

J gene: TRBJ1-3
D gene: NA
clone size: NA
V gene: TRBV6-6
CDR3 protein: CASLKDTNGNTIYF
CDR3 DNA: TGTGCCAGCCTCAAGGACACGAACGGAAACACCATATATTTT